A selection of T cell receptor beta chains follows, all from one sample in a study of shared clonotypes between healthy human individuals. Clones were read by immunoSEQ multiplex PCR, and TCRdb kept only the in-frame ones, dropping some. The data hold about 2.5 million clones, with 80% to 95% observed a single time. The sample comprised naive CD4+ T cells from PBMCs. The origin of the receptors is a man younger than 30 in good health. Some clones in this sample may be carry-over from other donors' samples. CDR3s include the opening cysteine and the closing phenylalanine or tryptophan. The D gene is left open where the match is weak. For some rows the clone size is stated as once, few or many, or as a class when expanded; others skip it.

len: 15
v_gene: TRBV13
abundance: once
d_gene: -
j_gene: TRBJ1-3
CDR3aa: CASSNYGNSGNTIYF
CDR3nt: TGTGCCAGCAGTAATTACGGTAACTCTGGAAACACCATATATTTT

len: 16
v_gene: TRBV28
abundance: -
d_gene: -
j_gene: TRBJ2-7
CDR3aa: CASSLGGTGPRYEQYF
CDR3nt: TGTGCCAGCAGTTTAGGGGGTACAGGGCCCCGCTACGAGCAGTACTTC

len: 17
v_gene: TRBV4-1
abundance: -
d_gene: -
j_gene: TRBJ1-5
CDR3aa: CASSQGPGSPGGQPQHF
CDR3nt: TGCGCCAGCAGCCAGGGACCCGGGTCTCCCGGCGGCCAGCCCCAGCATTTT

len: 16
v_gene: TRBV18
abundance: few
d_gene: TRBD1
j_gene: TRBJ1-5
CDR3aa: CASSPGQGDYNQPQHF
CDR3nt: TGTGCCAGCTCACCAGGACAGGGGGATTACAATCAGCCCCAGCATTTT

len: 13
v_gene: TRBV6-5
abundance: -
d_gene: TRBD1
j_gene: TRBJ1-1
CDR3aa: CASRITGGPEAFF
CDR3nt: TGTGCCAGCAGGATCACAGGGGGGCCTGAAGCTTTCTTT

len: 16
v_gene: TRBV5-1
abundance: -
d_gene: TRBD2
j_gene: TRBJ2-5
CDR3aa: CASSQGLAGDRETQYF
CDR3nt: TGCGCCAGCAGCCAGGGATTAGCGGGTGATAGGGAGACCCAGTACTTC

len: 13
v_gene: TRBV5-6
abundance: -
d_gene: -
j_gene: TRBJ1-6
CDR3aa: CASRSSEDSPLHF
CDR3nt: TGTGCCAGCAGGAGCTCTGAGGATTCACCCCTCCACTTT

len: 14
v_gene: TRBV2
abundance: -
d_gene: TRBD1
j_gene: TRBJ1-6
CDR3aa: CASSLTGANSPLHF
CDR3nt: TGTGCCAGCAGCCTCACAGGGGCTAATTCACCCCTCCACTTT

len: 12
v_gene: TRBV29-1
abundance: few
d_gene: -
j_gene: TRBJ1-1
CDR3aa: CSAPRRGLDAFF
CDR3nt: TGCAGCGCCCCCCGTCGGGGGCTAGATGCTTTCTTT

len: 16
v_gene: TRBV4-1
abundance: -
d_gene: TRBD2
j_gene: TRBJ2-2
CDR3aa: CASSQDLAGHTGELFF
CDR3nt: TGCGCCAGCAGCCAAGACCTAGCGGGGCACACCGGGGAGCTGTTTTTT

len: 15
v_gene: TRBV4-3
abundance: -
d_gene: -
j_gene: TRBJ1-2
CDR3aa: CASSQDPRRVEGYTF
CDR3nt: TGCGCCAGCAGCCAAGACCCTAGAAGAGTAGAAGGCTACACCTTC

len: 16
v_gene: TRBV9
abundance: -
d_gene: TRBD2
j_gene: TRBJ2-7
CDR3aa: CASSESLLAGAYEQYF
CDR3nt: TGTGCCAGCAGCGAGTCCCTATTAGCGGGAGCCTACGAGCAGTACTTC

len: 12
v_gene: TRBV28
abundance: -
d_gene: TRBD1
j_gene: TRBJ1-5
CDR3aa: CASYRGNQPQHF
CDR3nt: TGTGCCAGCTACAGGGGGAATCAGCCCCAGCATTTT

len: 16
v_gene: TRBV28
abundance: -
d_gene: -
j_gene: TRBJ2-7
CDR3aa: CASSLIGTQSSYEQYF
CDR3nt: TGTGCCAGCAGTTTAATTGGGACACAAAGTTCCTACGAGCAGTACTTC

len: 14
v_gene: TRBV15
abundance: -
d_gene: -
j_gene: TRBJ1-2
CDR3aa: CATSPSSTNYGYTF
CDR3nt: TGTGCCACCAGCCCATCAAGCACTAACTATGGCTACACCTTC

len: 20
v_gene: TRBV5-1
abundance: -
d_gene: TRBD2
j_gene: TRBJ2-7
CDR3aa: CASSLTAMGLASASSYEQYF
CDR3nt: TGCGCCAGCAGCTTAACGGCGATGGGACTAGCATCCGCGAGCTCCTACGAGCAGTACTTC

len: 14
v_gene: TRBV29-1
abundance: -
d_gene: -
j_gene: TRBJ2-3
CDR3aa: CSVEGWGRTDTQYF
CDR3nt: TGCAGCGTTGAAGGGTGGGGACGCACAGATACGCAGTATTTT

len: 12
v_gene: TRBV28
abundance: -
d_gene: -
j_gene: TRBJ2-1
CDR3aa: CASSLGDNEQFF
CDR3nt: TGTGCCAGCAGTTTAGGGGACAATGAGCAGTTCTTC

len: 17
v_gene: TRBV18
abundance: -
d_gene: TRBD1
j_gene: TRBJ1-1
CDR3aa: CASSPLGQGAYNTEAFF
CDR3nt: TGTGCCAGCTCACCACTCGGACAGGGCGCTTATAACACTGAAGCTTTCTTT

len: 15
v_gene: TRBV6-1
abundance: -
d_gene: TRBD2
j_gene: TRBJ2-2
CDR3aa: CASTSGRADTGELFF
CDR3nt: TGTGCCAGCACTAGCGGGAGGGCCGACACCGGGGAGCTGTTTTTT

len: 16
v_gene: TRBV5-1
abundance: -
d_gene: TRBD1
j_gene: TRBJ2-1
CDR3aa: CASSLAWGQLNNEQFF
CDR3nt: TGCGCCAGCAGCTTGGCCTGGGGACAGCTAAACAATGAGCAGTTCTTC

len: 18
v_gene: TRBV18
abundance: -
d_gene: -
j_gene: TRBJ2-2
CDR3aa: CASSIFGGNLANTGELFF
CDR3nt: TGTGCCAGCTCTATCTTCGGGGGCAACCTCGCGAACACCGGGGAGCTGTTTTTT

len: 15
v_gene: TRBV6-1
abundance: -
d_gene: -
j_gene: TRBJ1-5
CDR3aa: CASSKGQGGDQPQHF
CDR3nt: TGTGCCAGCAGCAAGGGGCAGGGAGGGGATCAGCCCCAGCATTTT

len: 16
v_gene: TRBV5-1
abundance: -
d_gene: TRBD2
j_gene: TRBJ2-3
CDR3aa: CASSLGASGATDTQYF
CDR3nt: TGCGCCAGCAGCTTGGGGGCTAGCGGGGCCACAGATACGCAGTATTTT